Described below is a single T cell receptor (beta chain) sequence and its context. The antigen remains unidentified. These data come from a study of cytomegalovirus exposure and HLA in healthy donors. The study's findings and limits: Associated with cytomegalovirus, according to the listing, were about 160 TCR beta chains.

Trimming removed 5 bases from V and 3 bases from J; junction bases left unmatched: 6. The CDR3 loop spans 15 amino acids. CDR1 and CDR2 from the germline V gene are SNHLY and FYNNEI. TCRdb's table, derived via immunoSEQ multiplex PCR, lists solely in-frame clones and lacks some. The table shows some 200,000 clones, with around 84% occurring only once. The clonotype originates from a woman in her 30s in good health and CMV-seropositive. Material for sequencing was PBMCs. The chain links TRBV2 to TRBJ1-3; TRBD1 matches 8 bases. The CDR3 region is CASSTTGVFGNTIYF. DNA of the CDR3: TGTGCCAGCAGTACGACAGGGGTTTTTGGAAACACCATATATTTT.